The 21 T cell receptor beta chains in this list originate from one sample, sequenced in a study of T-cell reconstitution after alpha-beta-depleted transplantation in children. During its preparation, the TCRbeta library received unique molecular identifiers. TCRdb ran MiXCR on the PCR reads and lists one entry per CDR3 protein. The sample lists under 400,000 distinct CDR3 sequences; about a quarter were seen once. The sequenced sample was PBMCs, mostly from graft donor cells, obtained 180 days after TCRalphabeta/CD19-depleted stem cell transplant. These receptor sequences come from a male patient aged 10 to 17 who had a stem cell transplant for acute lymphoblastic leukemia, so the T cells may come from the graft donor.

The chain combines TRBV7-9 with TRBJ2-7; D not resolved. V was clipped by 6 bases and J by 4 bases, with 10 bases between them. The CDR3 contains 12 residues. From germline, CDR1 is SEHNR and CDR2 FQNEAQ (reference sequence). The DNA of the CDR3 is TGTGCCAGCAGTTTGAGGAGATACGAGCAGTACTTC. It codes for CASSLRRYEQYF.

Only a few counts were recorded for this clonotype. The CDR3 spells CASSSGPRSYEQYF. DNA for the CDR3: TGTGCCAGCAGCTCGGGCCCCCGATCCTACGAGCAGTACTTC. The chain has TRBV7-9 and TRBJ2-7; unclear D gene. Germline V gene sequence: CDR1 SEHNR, CDR2 FQNEAQ (reference sequence). The CDR3 loop spans 14 amino acids. V lost 4 bases, J lost 1 base, and 11 bases lay in between. The complete variable domain, with remaining parts taken from reference TRBV7-9 and TRBJ2-7, reads DTGVSQNPRHKITKRGQNVTFRCDPISEHNRLYWYRQTLGQGPEFLTYFQNEAQLEKSRLLSDRFSAERPKGSFSTLEIQRTEQGDSAMYLCASSSGPRSYEQYFGPGTRLTVT.

This clonotype was counted once. The chain employs TRBV12-3 or TRBV12-4 and TRBJ1-1; D uncertain. The CDR3 extends over 14 amino acids. The V end was cut by 5 bases, the J end by 2 bases, with 12 bases between. In DNA form, the CDR3 reads TGTGCCAGCAGTCCCCGGTTGCTTAACACTGAAGCTTTCTTT. Its protein product is CASSPRLLNTEAFF.

The chain links TRBV29-1 to TRBJ2-7, with 8 bases that match TRBD1. CDR1 is SQVTM, CDR2 ANQGSEA, per germline. There are 14 residues in the CDR3. V dropped 0 bases and J dropped 3; count of bases not matched to a gene: 4. CDR3 sequence (DNA): TGCAGCGTTGAAGACGGGACAGGCAACTACGAGCAGTACTTC. Its translation: CSVEDGTGNYEQYF.

The chain combines TRBV12-3 or TRBV12-4 with TRBJ2-5; TRBD2 might be the D (6 bases). Trimming removed 5 bases from V and 2 bases from J, with 15 bases in between. There are 15 residues in the CDR3. The CDR3 coding sequence is TGTGCCAGCAGTGCGAGGGGTAGCGGACAAGAGACCCAGTACTTC. Its protein is CASSARGSGQETQYF.

The CDR3 DNA is TGTGCCAGCAGCCTCGGCGCGGGAGTAGCCTACGAGCAGTACTTC. It encodes CASSLGAGVAYEQYF. The genes are TRBV11-2 and TRBJ2-7; 7 bases align to TRBD2. Germline CDR1 is SGHAT and CDR2 is FQNNGV. V lost 5 bases and J lost 2; bases outside the gene matches: 9. CDR3 size: 15 residues.

V is TRBV10-2 and J is TRBJ2-7; D is tentatively TRBD1 or TRBD2 (5 bases each). V was pared by 7 bases and J by 4 bases, with 11 bases between. From germline, CDR1 is WSHSY and CDR2 SAAADI. The CDR3 loop spans 12 amino acids. CDR3 sequence: CASTGTAYEQYF. The CDR3 region has the DNA TGCGCCAGCACGGGGACCGCGTACGAGCAGTACTTC.

This clonotype was observed a few times. J is TRBJ2-7 and V is TRBV7-2; no clear D gene. The CDR3 consists of 13 residues. CDR1 is SGHTA and CDR2 is FQGNSA in the germline V gene. V shed 5 bases and J shed 1 base, with 9 bases lying between them. This chain's CDR3 is CASSADLSYEQYF. Written as DNA, the CDR3 is TGTGCCAGCAGCGCCGACTTATCCTACGAGCAGTACTTC.

This clonotype appeared a few times. The chain recombines TRBV29-1 with TRBJ2-7; TRBD1 agrees at 8 bases. Germline CDR1 reads SQVTM; CDR2 reads ANQGSEA. V lost 1 base to trimming and J lost 2 bases; unmatched junction nucleotides: 13. CDR3 length equals 17 residues. The DNA for the CDR3 is TGCAGCGTTGAAGCCAGGCGGGATCGACAGGGGACCTACGAGCAGTACTTC. Translated: CSVEARRDRQGTYEQYF.

V gene TRBV7-9 combines with J gene TRBJ2-3; 11 positions agree with TRBD2. Per germline, CDR1 SEHNR and CDR2 FQNEAQ (reference sequence). The CDR3 is made up of 14 amino acids. Unmatched junction bases numbered 4, after V lost 5 bases and J lost 6 bases. The CDR3 here is CASSPTSGSDTQYF. For the CDR3, the DNA is TGTGCCAGCAGCCCCACTAGCGGGAGCGATACGCAGTATTTT.

The chain joins TRBV6-1 to TRBJ2-2, with D tentatively TRBD1 or TRBD2 (5 bases each). The germline V and J ends were trimmed by 4 bases and 4 bases, with 16 bases remaining between them. The germline CDR1 and CDR2 sequences are MNHNS and SASEGT. There are 16 residues in the CDR3. Here the CDR3 reads CASSVTGRGTTGELFF. The CDR3 bases are TGTGCCAGCAGTGTGACGGGAAGGGGCACCACCGGGGAGCTGTTTTTT.

The rearrangement uses TRBV7-2 and TRBJ2-7; TRBD1 agrees at 7 bases. Losses at the gene ends were 5 bases for V and 4 bases for J; bases not matched to a gene: 5. The CDR3 runs to 13 residues. CDR1 and CDR2 from the germline V gene are SGHTA and FQGNSA. The CDR3 loop is CASSTDRVYEQYF. The CDR3, as DNA: TGTGCCAGCAGCACAGACAGGGTATACGAGCAGTACTTC.

This chain links TRBV2 with TRBJ2-5, with D unresolved. Per germline, CDR1 SNHLY and CDR2 FYNNEI. The CDR3 sequence is 12 residues long. As DNA, the CDR3 is TGTGGCACCGCGGACCACTCAGAGACCCAGTACTTC. Amino acids: CGTADHSETQYF.

This clonotype turned up a few times. The genes are TRBV5-1 and TRBJ2-7, with D maybe TRBD1 (5 bases). CDR1 is SGHRS and CDR2 is YFSETQ in the germline V gene. Trimming cost V 1 base and J 0 bases, with 8 bases left between them. The CDR3 spans 14 residues. Here the CDR3 reads CASSLRGYSYEQYF. CDR3 nucleotide sequence: TGCGCCAGCAGCTTGAGGGGTTACTCCTACGAGCAGTACTTC.

A few counts support this clonotype. This CDR3 reads CSALSTTGNQPQHF. The CDR3 DNA is TGCAGCGCCCTTTCGACCACTGGCAATCAGCCCCAGCATTTT. The chain combines TRBV29-1 with TRBJ1-5; D is uncertain. Trimming shortened V by 7 bases and J by 2 bases, and 15 bases separated the two germline ends. CDR3 length: 14 residues. CDR1 and CDR2 from the germline V gene are SQVTM and ANQGSEA.

This clonotype was seen a handful of times. CDR3: CASSLASGSILRELFF. CDR3 bases: TGTGCCAGCAGTTTAGCTAGCGGGAGTATTCTACGGGAGCTGTTTTTT. V and J are TRBV6-5 and TRBJ2-2; 10 bases agree with TRBD2. Per the germline V gene, CDR1 is MNHEY and CDR2 is SVGAGI. Trimming cost V 4 bases and J 9 bases; bases outside gene matches: 11. CDR3 size: 16 residues.

This clonotype was observed a handful of times. The rearrangement links TRBV7-3 to TRBJ2-5; D possibly corresponds to TRBD2 (6 bases). Between the trimmed V and J ends, which lost 2 bases and 4 bases, there was a span of 20 bases. Germline-derived CDR1 and CDR2 are SGHTA and FQGTGA. This CDR3 region has 17 residues. This CDR3 is CASSLRGTGAGGETQYF. CDR3 sequence (DNA): TGTGCCAGCAGCTTACGGGGAACGGGAGCCGGAGGAGAGACCCAGTACTTC.

The V and J genes are TRBV14 and TRBJ2-1; 11 nucleotides align to TRBD2. CDR1 is SGHDN and CDR2 is FVKESK in the germline V gene. V lost 0 bases and J lost 5; bases outside the gene matches: 6. This CDR3 contains 17 residues. The CDR3 region has the DNA TGTGCCAGCAGCCAAGATCAGGGACTAGCGGACCACAATGAGCAGTTCTTC. Its protein product is CASSQDQGLADHNEQFF.

The V call is TRBV11-2, the J call TRBJ2-3; D may be TRBD1 or TRBD2 (7 bases each). CDR3 length: 15 residues. Germline V gives CDR1 SGHAT, CDR2 FQNNGV. V lost 7 bases and J lost 4, with 18 bases in between. This CDR3 reads CASTGGGYSSDTQYF. As DNA, the CDR3 is TGTGCCAGCACAGGGGGGGGGTATTCTTCAGATACGCAGTATTTT.

CDR3 region: CSARRTGSIAEAFF. The CDR3 DNA reads TGCAGTGCTAGACGGACAGGGAGTATCGCTGAAGCTTTCTTT. The rearrangement joins TRBV20-1 to TRBJ1-1; 8 nucleotides align to TRBD1. The CDR3 is 14 amino acids. Germline assignment: CDR1 DFQATT and CDR2 SNEGSKA (reference sequence). V was pared by 2 bases and J by 6 bases, with 8 bases of the junction left unmatched.

The V and J genes are TRBV6-5 and TRBJ2-5; TRBD2 might be the D (6 bases). The CDR3 runs to 13 residues. Germline V CDR1 and CDR2: MNHEY, SVGAGI. The V end lost 2 bases, the J end lost 5 bases, and 9 bases lay between the germline ends. The chain's CDR3 is CASSYGGAETQYF. The CDR3 DNA is TGTGCCAGCAGTTACGGAGGGGCGGAGACCCAGTACTTC.